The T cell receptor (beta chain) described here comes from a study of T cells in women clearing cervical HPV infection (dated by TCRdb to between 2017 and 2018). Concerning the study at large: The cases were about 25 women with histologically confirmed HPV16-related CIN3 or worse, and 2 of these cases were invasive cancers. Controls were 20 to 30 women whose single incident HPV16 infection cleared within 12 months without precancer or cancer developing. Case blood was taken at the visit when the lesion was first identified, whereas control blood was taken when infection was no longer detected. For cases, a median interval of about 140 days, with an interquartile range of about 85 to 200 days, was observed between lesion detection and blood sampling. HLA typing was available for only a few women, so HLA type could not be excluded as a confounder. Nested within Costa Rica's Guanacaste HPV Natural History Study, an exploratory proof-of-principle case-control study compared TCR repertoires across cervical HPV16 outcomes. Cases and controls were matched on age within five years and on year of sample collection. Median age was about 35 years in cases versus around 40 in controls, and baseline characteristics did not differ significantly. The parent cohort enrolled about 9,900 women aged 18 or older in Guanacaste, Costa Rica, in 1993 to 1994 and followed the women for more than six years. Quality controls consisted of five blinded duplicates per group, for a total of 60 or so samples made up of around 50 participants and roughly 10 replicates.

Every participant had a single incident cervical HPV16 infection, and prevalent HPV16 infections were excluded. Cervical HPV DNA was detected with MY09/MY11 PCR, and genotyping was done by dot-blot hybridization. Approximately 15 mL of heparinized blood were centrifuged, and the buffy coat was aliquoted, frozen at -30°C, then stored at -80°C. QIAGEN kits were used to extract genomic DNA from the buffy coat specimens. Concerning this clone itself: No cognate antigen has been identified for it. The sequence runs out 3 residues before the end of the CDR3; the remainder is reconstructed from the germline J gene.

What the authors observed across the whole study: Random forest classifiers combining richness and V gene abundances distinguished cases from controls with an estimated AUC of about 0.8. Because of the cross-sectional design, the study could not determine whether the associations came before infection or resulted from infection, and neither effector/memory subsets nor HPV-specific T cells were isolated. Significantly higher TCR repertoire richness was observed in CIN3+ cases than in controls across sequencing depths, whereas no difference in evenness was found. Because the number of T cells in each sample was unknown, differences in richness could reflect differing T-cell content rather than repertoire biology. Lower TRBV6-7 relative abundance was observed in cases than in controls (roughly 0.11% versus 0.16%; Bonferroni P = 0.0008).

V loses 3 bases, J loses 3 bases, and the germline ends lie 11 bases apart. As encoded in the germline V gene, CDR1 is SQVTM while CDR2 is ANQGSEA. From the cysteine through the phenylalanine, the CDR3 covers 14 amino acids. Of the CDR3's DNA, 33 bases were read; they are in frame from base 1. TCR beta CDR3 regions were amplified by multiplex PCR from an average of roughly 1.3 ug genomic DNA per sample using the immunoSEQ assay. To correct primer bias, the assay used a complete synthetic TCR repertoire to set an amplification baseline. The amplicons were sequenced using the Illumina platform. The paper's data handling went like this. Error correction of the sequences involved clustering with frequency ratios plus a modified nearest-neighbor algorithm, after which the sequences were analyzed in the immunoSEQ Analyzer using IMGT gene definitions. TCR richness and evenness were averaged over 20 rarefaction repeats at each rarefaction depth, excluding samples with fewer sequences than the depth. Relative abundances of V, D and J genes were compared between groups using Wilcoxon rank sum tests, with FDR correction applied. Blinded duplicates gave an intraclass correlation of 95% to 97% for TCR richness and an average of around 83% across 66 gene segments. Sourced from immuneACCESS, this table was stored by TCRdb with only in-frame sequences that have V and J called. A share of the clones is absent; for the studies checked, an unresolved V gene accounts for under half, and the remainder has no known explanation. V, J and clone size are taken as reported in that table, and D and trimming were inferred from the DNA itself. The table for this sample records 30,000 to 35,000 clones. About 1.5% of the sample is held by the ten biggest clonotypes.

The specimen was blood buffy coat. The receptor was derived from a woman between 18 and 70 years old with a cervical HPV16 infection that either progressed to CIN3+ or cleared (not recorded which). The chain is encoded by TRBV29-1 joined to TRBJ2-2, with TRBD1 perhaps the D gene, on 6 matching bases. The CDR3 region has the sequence CSVDAGVDTGELFF. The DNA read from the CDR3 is TGCAGCGTTGATGCAGGGGTGGACACCGGGGAG.